This record looks at one T cell receptor (beta chain) sequence and its context. This entry comes from a study of control samples from healthy donors and cancer patients. The V gene's germline CDR1 is SQVTM and CDR2 ANQGSEA. The CDR3 is 12 residues long. V was clipped by 7 bases and J by 4 bases, with 13 bases between them. Produced via immunoSEQ multiplex PCR; TCRdb's table is partial and in-frame only. The sample consists of 260,000 or so clones, over 70% of them appearing once. Specimen: PBMCs. The chain combines TRBV29-1 with TRBJ2-5; D possibly uses TRBD1 or TRBD2 (5 bases each). This TCR derives from a woman aged 55 to 70 with lung cancer. In DNA, the CDR3 is TGCAGCGCCTCCTCCGGGGCAGAGACCCAGTACTTC. Residues: CSASSGAETQYF.